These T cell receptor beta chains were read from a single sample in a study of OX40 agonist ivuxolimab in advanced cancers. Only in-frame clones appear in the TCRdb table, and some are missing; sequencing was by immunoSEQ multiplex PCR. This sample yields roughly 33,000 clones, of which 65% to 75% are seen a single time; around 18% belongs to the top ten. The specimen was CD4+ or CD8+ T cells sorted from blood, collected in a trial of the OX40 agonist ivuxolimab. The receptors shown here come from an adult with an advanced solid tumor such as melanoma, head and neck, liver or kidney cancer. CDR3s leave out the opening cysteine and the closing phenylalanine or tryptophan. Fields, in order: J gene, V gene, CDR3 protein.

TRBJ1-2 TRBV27 ASNAAGRPYGYT
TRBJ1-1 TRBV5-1 ASSAFTGIHTEAF
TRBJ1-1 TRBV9 ASSVAPLGRLNTEAF
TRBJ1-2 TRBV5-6 ASSLTGYGYT
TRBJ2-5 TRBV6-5 ASRGFVETQY
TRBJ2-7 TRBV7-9 ASSWTGSILY
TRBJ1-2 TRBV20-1 SASDYGYT
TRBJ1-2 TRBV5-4 ASSLFAPNGYT
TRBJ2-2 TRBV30 AWSGQGNTGELF
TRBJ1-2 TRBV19 ASRTGQFNRGYT
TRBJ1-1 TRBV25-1 ASSEWGLPAF
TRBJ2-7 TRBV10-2 ASRESRGRLYEQY
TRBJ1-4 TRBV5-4 ASSGSTGSNEKLF
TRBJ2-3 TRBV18 ASSPPEGAGGTDTQY
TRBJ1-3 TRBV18 ASSLQGDSGNTIY
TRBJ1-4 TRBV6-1 ASSLDGRNEKLF
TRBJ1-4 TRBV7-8 ASSVGGRGNEKLF
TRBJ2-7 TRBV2 ASSDADRLSYEQY
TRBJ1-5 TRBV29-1 SVVEDRGAQH
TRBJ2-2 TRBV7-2 ASSLESSSGELF
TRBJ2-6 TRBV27 ASSYRRTGLSLGANVLT
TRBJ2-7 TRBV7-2 ASSQGSGGAYEQY
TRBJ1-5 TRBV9 ASSASRQVNQPQH
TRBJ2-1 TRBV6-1 ASSVDGGEQF
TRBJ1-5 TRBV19 ASSGGTGAQPQH
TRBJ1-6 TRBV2 ASSERRDVWAPLH
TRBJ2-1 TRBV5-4 ASSLFSGGGNEQF
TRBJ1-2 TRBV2 ASSPGTENYGYT
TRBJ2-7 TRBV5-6 ASNLGRRTGGHEQY
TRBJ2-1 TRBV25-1 ASSEPGLGRHEQF
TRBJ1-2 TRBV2 ASMRTPEGYT
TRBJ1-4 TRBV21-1 ASSKVNRDNEKLF
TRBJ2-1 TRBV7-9 ASTGQSSYNEQF
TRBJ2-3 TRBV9 ASSEKPGIDTQY
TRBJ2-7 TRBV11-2 ASSLDRYEQY
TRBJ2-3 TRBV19 ASSIYGPNTQY
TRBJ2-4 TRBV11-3 ASSFVRLSKNIQY
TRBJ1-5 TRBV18 ASSPKGTGGPFGPQH
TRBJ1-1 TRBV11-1 ASRRDRGQRNTEAF
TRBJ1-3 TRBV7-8 ASTPHRDGNTIY
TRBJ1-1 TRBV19 ASSIGAGVNTEAF
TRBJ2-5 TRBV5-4 ASSFSGGVETQY
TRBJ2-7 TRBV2 ASSDGTGNRYEQY
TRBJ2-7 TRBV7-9 ASSLGKGYEQY
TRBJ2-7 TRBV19 ASSSSQWAGASYEQY
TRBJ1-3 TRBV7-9 ASSLDERDTIY
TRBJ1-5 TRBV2 ASRGTGAGQPQH
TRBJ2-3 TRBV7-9 ASSLGLLGDTQY
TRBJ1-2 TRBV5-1 ASSLRTAPDYGYT
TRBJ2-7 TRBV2 ASSEARAGWTYEQY
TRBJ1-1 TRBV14 ASSPRVGEAF
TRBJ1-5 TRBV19 ASRLQGAFSNQPQH
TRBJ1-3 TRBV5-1 ASSLDGHSGNTIY
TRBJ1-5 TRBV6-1 ASSEAVWGSNQPQH
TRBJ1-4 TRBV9 ASSVSGGKLF
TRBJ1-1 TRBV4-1 ASSQSTMNTEAF
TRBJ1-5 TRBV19 ASSIDQQGLNQPQH
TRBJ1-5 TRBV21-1 ASSSPGGWQPQH
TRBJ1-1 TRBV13 ASTRLTEAF
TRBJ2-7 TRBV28 ASSPPGQSLPFSYEQY